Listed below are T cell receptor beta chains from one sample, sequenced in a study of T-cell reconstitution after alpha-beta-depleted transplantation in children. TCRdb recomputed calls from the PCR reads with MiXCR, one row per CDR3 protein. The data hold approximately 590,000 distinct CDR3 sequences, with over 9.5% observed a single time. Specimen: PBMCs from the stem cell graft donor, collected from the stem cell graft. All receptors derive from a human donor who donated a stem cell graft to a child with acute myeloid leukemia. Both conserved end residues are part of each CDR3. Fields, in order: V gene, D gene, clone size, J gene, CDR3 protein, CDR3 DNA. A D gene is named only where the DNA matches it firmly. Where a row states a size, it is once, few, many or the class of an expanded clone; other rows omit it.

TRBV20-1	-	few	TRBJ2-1	CSVRRLIPYNEQFF	TGCAGTGTTCGGCGGCTCATACCCTACAATGAGCAGTTCTTC
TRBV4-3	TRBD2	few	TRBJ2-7	CASSQELAGGYEQYF	TGCGCCAGCAGCCAAGAACTAGCGGGAGGGTACGAGCAGTACTTC
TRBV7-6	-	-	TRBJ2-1	CASSLYGTRYNEQFF	TGTGCCAGCAGCCTATACGGGACCAGATACAATGAGCAGTTCTTC
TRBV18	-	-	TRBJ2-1	CASSTGVNNEQFF	TGTGCCAGCTCCACGGGGGTTAACAATGAGCAGTTCTTC
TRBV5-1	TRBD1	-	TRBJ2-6	CASSGTGSAGANVLTF	TGCGCCAGCAGCGGGACAGGGTCGGCTGGGGCCAACGTCCTGACTTTC
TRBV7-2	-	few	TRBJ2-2	CASTKGPNTGELFF	TGTGCCAGCACTAAAGGACCGAACACCGGGGAGCTGTTTTTT
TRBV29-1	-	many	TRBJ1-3	CSVWVSSGNTIYF	TGCAGCGTTTGGGTGAGCTCTGGAAACACCATATATTTT
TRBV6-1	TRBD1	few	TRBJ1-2	CASTPTGIYGYTF	TGTGCCAGCACCCCGACAGGGATCTATGGCTACACCTTC
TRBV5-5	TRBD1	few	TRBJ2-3	CASSLEGQGPDTQYF	TGTGCCAGCAGCTTGGAGGGACAGGGCCCAGATACGCAGTATTTT
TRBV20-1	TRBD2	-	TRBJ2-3	CSAPTSGKSDTQYF	TGCAGTGCCCCGACTAGCGGGAAGTCAGATACGCAGTATTTT
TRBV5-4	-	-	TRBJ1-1	CASSASGGPREAFF	TGTGCCAGCAGCGCGAGTGGGGGACCGCGGGAAGCTTTCTTT
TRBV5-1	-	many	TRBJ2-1	CASSPRRWDKGGREQFF	TGCGCCAGCAGCCCCCGGCGGTGGGACAAGGGCGGTCGGGAGCAGTTCTTC
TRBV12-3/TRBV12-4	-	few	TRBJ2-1	CASSLAPRSVEQFF	TGTGCCAGCAGTTTAGCGCCCAGGAGCGTCGAGCAGTTCTTC
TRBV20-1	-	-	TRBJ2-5	CSARDARVQETQYF	TGCAGTGCTAGAGACGCGAGGGTCCAAGAGACCCAGTACTTC
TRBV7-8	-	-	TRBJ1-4	CASSQRGGKLFF	TGTGCCAGCAGCCAAAGGGGAGGGAAACTGTTTTTT
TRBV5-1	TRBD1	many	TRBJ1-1	CASSLGQGYMNTEAFF	TGCGCCAGCAGCTTGGGACAGGGTTATATGAACACTGAAGCTTTCTTT
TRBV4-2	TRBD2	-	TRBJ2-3	CASSQETKLAVGGAQYF	TGTGCCAGCAGCCAAGAGACAAAACTAGCGGTAGGAGGTGCGCAGTATTTT
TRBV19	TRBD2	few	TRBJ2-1	CASSIRAGGNHEQFF	TGTGCCAGTAGTATTCGAGCGGGAGGAAACCATGAGCAGTTCTTC
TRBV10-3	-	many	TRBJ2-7	CAITPTDAYEQYF	TGTGCCATCACCCCGACAGACGCCTACGAGCAGTACTTC
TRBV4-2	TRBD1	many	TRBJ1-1	CASSQDRTGGRAFF	TGTGCCAGCAGCCAAGATAGGACAGGGGGTCGAGCTTTCTTT
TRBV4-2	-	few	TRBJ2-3	CASSQAEGVTDTQYF	TGTGCCAGCAGCCAAGCCGAGGGTGTCACAGATACGCAGTATTTT
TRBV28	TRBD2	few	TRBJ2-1	CASSFPPSGLARIYKEQFF	TGTGCCAGCAGTTTCCCTCCCTCGGGACTAGCGCGCATCTACAAGGAGCAGTTCTTC
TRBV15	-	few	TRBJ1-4	CATSRDPGWGEKLFF	TGTGCCACCAGCAGAGATCCGGGGTGGGGGGAAAAACTGTTTTTT
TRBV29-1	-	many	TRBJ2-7	CSAHKAGEQYF	TGCAGCGCCCATAAGGCTGGGGAGCAGTACTTC
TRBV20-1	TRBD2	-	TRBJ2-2	CSARALLAGGPGAGELFF	TGCAGTGCTAGAGCCTTACTAGCGGGAGGGCCGGGGGCCGGGGAGCTGTTTTTT
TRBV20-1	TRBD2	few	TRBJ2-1	CSARDASGSTYNEQFF	TGCAGTGCTAGAGATGCTAGCGGGAGCACCTACAATGAGCAGTTCTTC
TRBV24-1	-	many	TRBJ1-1	CATSDRSGGRTEAFF	TGTGCCACCAGTGATCGTTCAGGAGGAAGGACTGAAGCTTTCTTT
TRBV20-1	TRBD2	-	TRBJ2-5	CSASENSAGVGETQYF	TGCAGTGCTAGTGAAAACTCCGCGGGAGTAGGGGAGACCCAGTACTTC
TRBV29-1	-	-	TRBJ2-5	CSVEDPVWGKETQYF	TGCAGCGTTGAAGATCCGGTCTGGGGAAAAGAGACCCAGTACTTC
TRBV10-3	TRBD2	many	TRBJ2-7	CAIRASGSQNEQYF	TGTGCCATCAGGGCTAGCGGGAGTCAGAACGAGCAGTACTTC
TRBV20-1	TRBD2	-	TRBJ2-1	CSAAPLKRERGNEQFF	TGCAGTGCTGCCCCCCTTAAGCGGGAGAGGGGGAATGAGCAGTTCTTC
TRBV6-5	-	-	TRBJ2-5	CASFRGETQYF	TGTGCCAGCTTCCGGGGAGAGACCCAGTACTTC
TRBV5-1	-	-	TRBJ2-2	CASSLAGITGELFF	TGCGCCAGCAGCTTGGCAGGGATCACCGGGGAGCTGTTTTTT
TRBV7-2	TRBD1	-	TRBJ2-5	CASRSSQGTKTQYF	TGTGCCAGCAGATCATCACAGGGGACGAAGACCCAGTACTTC
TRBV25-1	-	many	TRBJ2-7	CASIKGGGSYEQYF	TGTGCCAGCATCAAAGGTGGCGGCTCCTACGAGCAGTACTTC
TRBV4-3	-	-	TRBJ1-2	CASSQDGAGVNGYTF	TGCGCCAGCAGCCAAGATGGGGCGGGGGTGAATGGCTACACCTTC
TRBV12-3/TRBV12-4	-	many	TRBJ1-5	CASSLRASNQPQHF	TGTGCCAGCAGTTTAAGGGCTAGCAATCAGCCCCAGCATTTT
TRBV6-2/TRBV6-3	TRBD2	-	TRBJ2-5	CASSYPEAGGQETQYF	TGTGCCAGCAGTTACCCCGAAGCGGGAGGCCAAGAGACCCAGTACTTC
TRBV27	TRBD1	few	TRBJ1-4	CASRDRGWGNEKLFF	TGTGCCAGCCGGGACAGGGGTTGGGGAAATGAAAAACTGTTTTTT
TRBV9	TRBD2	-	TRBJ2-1	CASSRGLAGAYNEQFF	TGTGCCAGCAGCCGGGGACTAGCGGGAGCCTACAATGAGCAGTTCTTC
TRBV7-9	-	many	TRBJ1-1	CASLTTGARTEAFF	TGTGCCAGCCTCACGACGGGGGCGCGCACTGAAGCTTTCTTT
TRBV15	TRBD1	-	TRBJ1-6	CATSRRDRGAVALHF	TGTGCCACCAGCAGAAGGGACAGGGGAGCTGTGGCCCTCCACTTT
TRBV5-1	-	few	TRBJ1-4	CASSSTGRLSTNEKLFF	TGCGCCAGCAGCTCAACGGGCAGGCTTTCGACTAATGAAAAACTGTTTTTT